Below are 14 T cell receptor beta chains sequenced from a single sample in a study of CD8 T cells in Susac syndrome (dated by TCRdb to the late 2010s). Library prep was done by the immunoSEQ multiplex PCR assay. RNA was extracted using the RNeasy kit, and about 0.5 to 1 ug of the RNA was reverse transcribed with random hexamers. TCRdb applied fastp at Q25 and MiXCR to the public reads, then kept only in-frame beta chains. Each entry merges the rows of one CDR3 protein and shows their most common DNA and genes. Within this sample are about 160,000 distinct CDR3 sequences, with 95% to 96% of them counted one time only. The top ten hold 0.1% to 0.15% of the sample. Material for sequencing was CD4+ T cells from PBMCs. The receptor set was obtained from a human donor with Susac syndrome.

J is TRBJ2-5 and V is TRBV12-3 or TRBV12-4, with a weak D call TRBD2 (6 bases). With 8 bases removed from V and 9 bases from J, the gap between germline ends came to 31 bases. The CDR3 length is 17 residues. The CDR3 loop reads CASSATQTGTGRGAQYF. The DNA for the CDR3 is TGTGCCAGCTCTGCCACTCAGACCGGGACGGGCCGCGGGGCCCAGTACTTC.

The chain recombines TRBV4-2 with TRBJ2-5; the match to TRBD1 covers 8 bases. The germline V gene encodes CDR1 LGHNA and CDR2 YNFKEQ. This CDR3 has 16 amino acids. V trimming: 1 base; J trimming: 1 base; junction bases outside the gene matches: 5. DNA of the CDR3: TGTGCCAGCAGCCAAGGCCAGGGGGCCCCCCAAGAGACCCAGTACTTC. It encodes CASSQGQGAPQETQYF.

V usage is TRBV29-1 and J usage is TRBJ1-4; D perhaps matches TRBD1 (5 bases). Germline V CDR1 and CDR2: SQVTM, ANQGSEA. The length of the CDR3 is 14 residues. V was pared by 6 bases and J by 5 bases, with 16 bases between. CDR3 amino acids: CSVLGGTANEKLFF. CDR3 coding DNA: TGCAGCGTCCTCGGCGGGACTGCGAATGAAAAACTGTTTTTT. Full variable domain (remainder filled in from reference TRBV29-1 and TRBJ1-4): SAVISQKPSRDICQRGTSLTIQCQVDSQVTMMFWYRQQPGQSLTLIATANQGSEATYESGFVIDKFPISRPNLTFSTLTVSNMSPEDSSIYLCSVLGGTANEKLFFGSGTQLSVL.

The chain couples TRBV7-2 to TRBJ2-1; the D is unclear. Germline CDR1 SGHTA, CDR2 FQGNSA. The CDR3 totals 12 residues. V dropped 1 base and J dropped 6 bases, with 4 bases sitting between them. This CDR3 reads CASSLVTNEQFF. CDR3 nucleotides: TGTGCCAGCAGCTTAGTTACCAATGAGCAGTTCTTC.

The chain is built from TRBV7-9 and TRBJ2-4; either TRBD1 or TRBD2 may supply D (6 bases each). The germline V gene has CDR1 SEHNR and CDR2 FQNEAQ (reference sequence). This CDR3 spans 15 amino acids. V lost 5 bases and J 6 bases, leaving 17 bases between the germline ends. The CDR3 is CASSPYPEGGNIQYF. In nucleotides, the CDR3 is TGTGCCAGCAGCCCATATCCCGAGGGGGGAAACATTCAGTACTTC.

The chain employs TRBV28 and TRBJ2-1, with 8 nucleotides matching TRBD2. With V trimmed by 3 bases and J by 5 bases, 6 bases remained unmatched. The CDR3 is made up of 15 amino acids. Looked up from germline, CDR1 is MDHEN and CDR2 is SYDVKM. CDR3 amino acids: CASSFGPAGDNEQFF. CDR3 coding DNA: TGTGCCAGCAGTTTTGGCCCAGCGGGGGACAATGAGCAGTTCTTC.

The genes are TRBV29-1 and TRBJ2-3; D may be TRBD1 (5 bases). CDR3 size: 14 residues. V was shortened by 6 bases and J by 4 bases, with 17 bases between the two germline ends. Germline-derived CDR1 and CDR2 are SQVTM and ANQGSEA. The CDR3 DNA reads TGCAGCGTAGCCGTCCAGGGCTTCGCAGATACGCAGTATTTT. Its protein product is CSVAVQGFADTQYF.

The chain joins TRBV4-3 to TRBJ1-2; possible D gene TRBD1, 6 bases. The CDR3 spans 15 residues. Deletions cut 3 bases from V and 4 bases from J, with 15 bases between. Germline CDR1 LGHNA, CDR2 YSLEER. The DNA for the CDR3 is TGCGCCAGCAGCCAGGCAAGAGGGGGGGCCTATGGCTACACCTTC. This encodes CASSQARGGAYGYTF.

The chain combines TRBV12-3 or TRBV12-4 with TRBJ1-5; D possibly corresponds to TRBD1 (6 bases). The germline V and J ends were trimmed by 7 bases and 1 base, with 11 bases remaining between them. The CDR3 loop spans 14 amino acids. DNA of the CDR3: TGTGCCAGCACCCTAAGGGGGAGCAATCAGCCCCAGCATTTT. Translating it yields CASTLRGSNQPQHF.

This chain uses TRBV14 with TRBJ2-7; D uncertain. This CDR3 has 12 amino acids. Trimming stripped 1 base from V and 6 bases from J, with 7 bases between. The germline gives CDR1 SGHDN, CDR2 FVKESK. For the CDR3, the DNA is TGTGCCAGCAGCCAAGCCTTTGGCGAGCAGTACTTC. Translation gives CASSQAFGEQYF.

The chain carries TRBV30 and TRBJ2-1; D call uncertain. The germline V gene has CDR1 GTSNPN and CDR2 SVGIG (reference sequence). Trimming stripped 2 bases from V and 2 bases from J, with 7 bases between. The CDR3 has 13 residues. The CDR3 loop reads CAWSSSPYNEQFF. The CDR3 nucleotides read TGTGCCTGGAGTTCCTCTCCCTACAATGAGCAGTTCTTC.

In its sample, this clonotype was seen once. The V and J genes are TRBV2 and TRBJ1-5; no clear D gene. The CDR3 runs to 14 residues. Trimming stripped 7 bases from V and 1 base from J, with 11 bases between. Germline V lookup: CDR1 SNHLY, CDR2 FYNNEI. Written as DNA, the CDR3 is TGTGCCAGCACGGCGGTCTTAAGCAATCAGCCCCAGCATTTT. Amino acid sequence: CASTAVLSNQPQHF.

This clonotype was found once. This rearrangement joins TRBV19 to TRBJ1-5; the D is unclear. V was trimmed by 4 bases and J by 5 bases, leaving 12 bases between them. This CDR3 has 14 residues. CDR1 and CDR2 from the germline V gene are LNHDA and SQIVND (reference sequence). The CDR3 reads CASSSRDPHQPQHF. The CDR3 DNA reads TGTGCCAGTAGTAGCCGGGATCCGCATCAGCCCCAGCATTTT.

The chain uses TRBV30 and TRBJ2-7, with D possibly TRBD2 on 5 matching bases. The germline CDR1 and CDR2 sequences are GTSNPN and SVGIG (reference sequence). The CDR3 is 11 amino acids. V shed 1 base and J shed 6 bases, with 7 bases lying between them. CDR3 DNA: TGTGCCTGGAGTGGGGAGTTCGAGCAGTACTTC. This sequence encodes CAWSGEFEQYF.